This entry lists 22 T cell receptor beta chains sequenced from one sample in a study of T-cell reconstitution after alpha-beta-depleted transplantation in children. Unique molecular identifiers tagged the TCRbeta library. TCRdb ran MiXCR on the PCR reads and lists one entry per CDR3 protein. This sample has about 640,000 distinct CDR3 sequences, with roughly 17% found just once. The sample here was PBMCs from the stem cell graft donor, taken from the stem cell graft. The receptor set was obtained from a human donor who donated a stem cell graft to a child with acute myeloid leukemia.

There are many counts of this clonotype. The V call is TRBV10-3, the J call TRBJ1-2, with D possibly being TRBD1 (5 bases). Per the germline V gene, CDR1 is ENHRY and CDR2 is SYGVKD. Trimming took off 5 bases at V and 1 base at J, with 17 bases between the two ends. This CDR3 is built from 16 residues. CDR3 DNA: TGTGCCATCAGTCTGGATTACCAGGGAAATAACTATGGCTACACCTTC. It specifies CAISLDYQGNNYGYTF.

This clonotype was found many times. CDR3: CASSLTGQATGELFF. In DNA form, the CDR3 reads TGTGCCAGCAGCTTAACCGGACAAGCCACCGGGGAGCTGTTTTTT. The chain combines TRBV7-3 with TRBJ2-2; D is possibly TRBD1 (5 bases). Trimming took off 0 bases at V and 4 bases at J, with 9 bases between the two ends. Germline CDR1 reads SGHTA; CDR2 reads FQGTGA. This CDR3 region has 15 residues.

Here the CDR3 reads CAIRALDGEETQYF. CDR3 DNA sequence: TGTGCCATCAGGGCCCTTGACGGGGAAGAGACCCAGTACTTC. This rearrangement joins TRBV10-3 to TRBJ2-5, with D tentatively TRBD2 (5 bases). The V end was cut by 6 bases, the J end by 3 bases, with 14 bases between. Germline V gene sequence: CDR1 ENHRY, CDR2 SYGVKD. This CDR3 has 14 residues.

This rearrangement joins TRBV9 to TRBJ1-6; the D is unclear. Looked up from germline, CDR1 is SGDLS and CDR2 is YYNGEE. V lost 0 bases and J 5 bases, leaving 6 bases between the germline ends. The CDR3 extends over 14 amino acids. The CDR3 sequence: CASSVEGDNSPLHF. As DNA, the CDR3 is TGTGCCAGCAGCGTAGAGGGCGATAATTCACCCCTCCACTTT.

On this clonotype itself: A much larger clone lies one base from this, so it may be a read error. The genes are TRBV20-1 and TRBJ2-7; a possible D gene is TRBD2 (6 bases). CDR3 size: 13 residues. Germline CDR1 reads DFQATT; CDR2 reads SNEGSKA (reference sequence). Trimming pared 5 bases from V and 0 bases from J, leaving 11 bases between. CDR3 in DNA: TGCAGTGCTTACGGGAGCCGCTCCTACGAGCAGTACTTC. Translating gives CSAYGSRSYEQYF.

The table lists this clonotype with many counts. This chain joins TRBV12-3 or TRBV12-4 and TRBJ1-5, with a tentative D call TRBD1 (5 bases). With 6 bases removed from V and 9 bases from J, the gap between germline ends came to 15 bases. The CDR3 consists of 13 residues. CDR3 DNA sequence: TGTGCCAGCAGAACTCAGGGTGGTGGGCCCCAGCATTTT. Translating gives CASRTQGGGPQHF.

The chain combines TRBV12-3 or TRBV12-4 with TRBJ1-1; possible D gene TRBD1, 6 bases. This CDR3 is 15 amino acids long. Trimming removed 3 bases at V and 0 bases at J, with 11 bases between. The CDR3 coding sequence is TGTGCCAGCAGTTTCCCGGCAGGGGTGAACACTGAAGCTTTCTTT. This translates into CASSFPAGVNTEAFF.

The chain carries TRBV5-1 and TRBJ2-1, with 8 bases fitting TRBD2. Germline loops: CDR1 SGHRS, CDR2 YFSETQ. V gave up 6 bases and J gave up 1 base; unmatched junction bases: 9. The CDR3 is 16 amino acids. The CDR3 spells CASNGGGKGSYNEQFF. The CDR3 nucleotides are TGCGCCAGCAACGGCGGGGGGAAAGGGTCCTACAATGAGCAGTTCTTC. Full variable domain (missing parts from reference TRBV5-1 and TRBJ2-1): KAGVTQTPRYLIKTRGQQVTLSCSPISGHRSVSWYQQTPGQGLQFLFEYFSETQRNKGNFPGRFSGRQFSNSRSEMNVSTLELGDSALYLCASNGGGKGSYNEQFFGPGTRLTVL.

V usage is TRBV27 and J usage is TRBJ1-1; perhaps TRBD1 as D (6 bases). The V gene's germline CDR1 is MNHEY and CDR2 SMNVEV (reference sequence). V lost 5 bases to trimming and J lost 11 bases, with 21 bases between them. CDR3 size: 14 residues. The CDR3 sequence is CASSRGTPPAGAFF. Here the CDR3 DNA reads TGTGCCAGCAGTAGGGGGACTCCGCCGGCTGGGGCTTTCTTT.

This chain uses TRBV6-5 with TRBJ2-7; the match to TRBD1 covers 9 bases. Per the germline V gene, CDR1 is MNHEY and CDR2 is SVGAGI. V lost 2 bases and J lost 7; bases outside the gene matches: 9. The CDR3 has 15 residues. The CDR3 loop is CASSYEQGALLEQYV. The CDR3 bases are TGTGCCAGCAGTTACGAACAGGGGGCATTGTTAGAGCAGTACGTC.

Many counts were recorded for this clonotype. The chain combines TRBV29-1 with TRBJ1-1; D might be TRBD1 (6 bases). V was trimmed by 7 bases and J by 0 bases, leaving 15 bases between them. Germline V gene lookup returns CDR1 SQVTM and CDR2 ANQGSEA. The CDR3 length is 14 residues. Here the CDR3 reads CSAGTSYMNTEAFF. In nucleotides, the CDR3 is TGCAGCGCCGGGACATCCTACATGAACACTGAAGCTTTCTTT.

The V and J genes are TRBV5-1 and TRBJ2-3, with 7 nucleotides matching TRBD1. The V and J ends lost 4 bases and 9 bases, in that order; junction bases with no gene match: 11. The CDR3 is made up of 14 amino acids. CDR1 is SGHRS, CDR2 YFSETQ, per germline. The CDR3 is CASSIRQGPDTQYF. The CDR3 DNA is TGCGCCAGCAGCATCCGACAGGGACCGGACACGCAGTATTTT.

This chain uses TRBV6-1 with TRBJ2-3; D ambiguous. The CDR3 contains 17 residues. The V gene's germline CDR1 is MNHNS and CDR2 SASEGT. V was cut by 6 bases and J by 0 bases, with 19 bases left in between. DNA of the CDR3: TGTGCCAGCAGCCCCACGAATCCCCAAACTAGCACAGATACGCAGTATTTT. Its protein product is CASSPTNPQTSTDTQYF.

This clonotype was counted ten times or more. This chain connects TRBV4-2 to TRBJ2-1, with D perhaps matching TRBD1 (6 bases). Trimming pared 6 bases from V and 4 bases from J, leaving 13 bases between. The CDR3 sequence is 14 residues long. CDR1 is LGHNA and CDR2 is YNFKEQ in the germline V gene. The CDR3 protein is CASRGLGGYNEQFF. DNA of the CDR3: TGTGCCAGCAGAGGTCTAGGGGGATACAATGAGCAGTTCTTC.

The chain is built from TRBV27 and TRBJ1-5; 11 bases are a match to TRBD1. The ends lost 6 bases at V and 6 bases at J; junction bases unmatched: 4. The CDR3 is 14 amino acids. Germline values: CDR1 MNHEY, CDR2 SMNVEV (reference sequence). The CDR3 loop is CASRGTGGVQPQHF. DNA for the CDR3: TGTGCCAGCAGGGGGACAGGGGGGGTTCAGCCCCAGCATTTT.

This clonotype was counted only a few times. The rearrangement links TRBV11-2 to TRBJ2-6; the match to TRBD1 covers 7 bases. The ends lost 2 bases at V and 0 bases at J; junction bases unmatched: 7. Germline V CDR1 and CDR2: SGHAT, FQNNGV. The CDR3 runs 18 residues. Here the CDR3 reads CASSLSRDSISGANVLTF. The CDR3 nucleotides read TGTGCCAGCAGCTTATCCCGGGACAGCATCTCTGGGGCCAACGTCCTGACTTTC.

This clonotype was recorded many times. The V call is TRBV20-1, the J call TRBJ1-6; tentative D call: TRBD1 (6 bases). This CDR3 spans 13 amino acids. Trimming took 0 bases from V and 7 from J, leaving 7 bases between them. The V gene's germline CDR1 is DFQATT and CDR2 SNEGSKA (reference sequence). The CDR3, as DNA: TGCAGTGCTAGAGATCAGGGGAATTCACCCCTCCACTTT. It specifies CSARDQGNSPLHF.

This clonotype came up many times. The V gene is TRBV5-5, the J gene TRBJ1-5; tentatively, D is TRBD1 (5 bases). The CDR3 contains 15 residues. V was pared by 0 bases and J by 2 bases, with 9 bases between. CDR1 and CDR2 (germline): SGHKS, YYEKEE (reference sequence). DNA of the CDR3: TGTGCCAGCAGCTTGGAGGGGAACGGCAATCAGCCCCAGCATTTT. Translation: CASSLEGNGNQPQHF.

The table lists this clonotype with many counts. The chain joins TRBV20-1 to TRBJ2-1; 8 positions match TRBD1. Germline CDR1 reads DFQATT; CDR2 reads SNEGSKA (reference sequence). The CDR3 covers 12 residues. The junction had 5 bases not matched to a gene; V was cut back by 6 bases and J by 7 bases. The CDR3 loop reads CSATDRVNEQFF. The CDR3 DNA is TGCAGTGCCACGGACAGGGTAAATGAGCAGTTCTTC.

This clonotype was recorded many times. The chain links TRBV7-9 to TRBJ2-1; no clear D gene. CDR1 and CDR2 from the germline V gene are SEHNR and FQNEAQ (reference sequence). This CDR3 contains 14 residues. The ends were cut back, 5 bases at V and 1 base at J, with 9 bases in the middle. The CDR3 is CASSPVESYNEQFF. The CDR3 DNA is TGTGCCAGCAGCCCCGTAGAATCCTACAATGAGCAGTTCTTC.

At least ten counts were recorded for this clonotype. The rearrangement uses TRBV4-2 and TRBJ2-1; 9 bases match TRBD2. The V gene's germline CDR1 is LGHNA and CDR2 YNFKEQ. Trimming removed 3 bases from V and 7 bases from J; junction bases left unmatched: 7. CDR3 size: 15 residues. This chain's CDR3 is CASSQRSGGRNEQFF. CDR3 nucleotide sequence: TGTGCCAGCAGCCAGAGGAGCGGGGGGCGGAATGAGCAGTTCTTC.

This clonotype was recorded at least ten times. This chain joins TRBV5-6 and TRBJ2-3, with TRBD2 matching 10 bases. The CDR3 is 14 residues long. V lost 4 bases to trimming and J lost 4 bases; unmatched junction nucleotides: 3. The germline V gene encodes CDR1 SGHDT and CDR2 YYEEEE. CDR3 sequence: CASSPSGGADTQYF. CDR3 sequence (DNA): TGTGCCAGCAGCCCCAGCGGGGGGGCAGATACGCAGTATTTT.